The TCR beta chain under discussion was sequenced for a study of T cell responses to AZD1222 COVID-19 vaccine. Overall study results and limits: Two AZD1222 administrations were followed by greater Spike-specific TCR breadth and depth. The repertoires were collected only after the peak T cell response. It should be noted that donors were predominantly white British and more often female, and clonal diversity was possibly underestimated.

On this clone itself: Its specificity is unknown.

TCRdb keeps only in-frame clones here, not all; method: immunoSEQ multiplex PCR. Among over 150,000 clones listed, around 88% were seen once. The CDR3 totals 16 residues. V was pared by 0 bases and J by 4 bases, with 14 bases between. Germline lookup yields CDR1 MNHEY and CDR2 SMNVEV (reference sequence). Second-dose groups at about 4 or about 12 weeks were pooled. This clonotype was obtained from an adult who received the AZD1222 COVID-19 vaccine. The chain uses TRBV27 and TRBJ2-3, with D hard to call. Sequences were derived from peripheral blood, sampled 28 days after the second AZD1222 dose. The CDR3 DNA reads as TGTGCCAGCAGTTTATCGAGGTCTGGGCCCGCAGATACGCAGTATTTT. This gives the protein CASSLSRSGPADTQYF.